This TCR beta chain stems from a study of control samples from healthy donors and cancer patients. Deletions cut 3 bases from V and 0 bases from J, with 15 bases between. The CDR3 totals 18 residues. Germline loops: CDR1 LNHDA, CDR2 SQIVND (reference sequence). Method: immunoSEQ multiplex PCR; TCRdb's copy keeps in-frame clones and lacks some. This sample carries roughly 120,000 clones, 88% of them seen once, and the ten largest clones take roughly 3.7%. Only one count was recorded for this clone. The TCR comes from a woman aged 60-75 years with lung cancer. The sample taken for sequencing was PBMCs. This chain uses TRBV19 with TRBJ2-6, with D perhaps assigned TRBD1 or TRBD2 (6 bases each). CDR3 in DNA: TGTGCCAGTAGTATGGTGGTCGGGGGCAACTCTGGGGCCAACGTCCTGACTTTC. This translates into CASSMVVGGNSGANVLTF.